A selection of T cell receptor beta chains follows, all from one sample in a study of T cells after yellow fever vaccination. TCRdb reprocessed the 5' RACE reads via MiXCR and lists one record per CDR3 protein. Here the sample spans a few hundred thousand distinct CDR3 sequences, 3% to 4.5% being singletons. The material sequenced was PBMCs, taken 5 days after the yellow fever booster vaccination. The receptor source for this set is a man between 18 and 29 years old who received the YFV17D yellow fever vaccine. Both conserved end residues are part of each CDR3. The D gene is left open where the match is weak. The size entry is marked missing in some rows and otherwise reads once, few, many or a size class.

>NA|TRBV10-3|NA|TRBJ1-5
CATASGDSNQPQHF
TGTGCCACCGCGTCGGGGGATAGCAATCAGCCCCAGCATTTT
>many|TRBV5-1|TRBD1|TRBJ2-7
CASSRGQGLSVDEQYF
TGCGCCAGCAGCCGAGGACAGGGGTTATCGGTCGACGAGCAGTACTTC
>few|TRBV5-1|NA|TRBJ1-1
CASSLVRTNNGGTEAFF
TGCGCCAGCAGCTTGGTACGGACTAACAATGGGGGCACTGAAGCTTTCTTT
>NA|TRBV6-2/TRBV6-3|NA|TRBJ1-2
CASLLGGDNYGYTF
TGTGCCAGCCTCCTCGGGGGTGATAACTATGGCTACACCTTC
>many|TRBV4-3|NA|TRBJ2-5
CASSQEVFQTQYF
TGCGCCAGCAGCCAAGAGGTATTCCAGACCCAGTACTTC
>many|TRBV10-3|NA|TRBJ1-1
CAVTMGTEAFF
TGTGCCGTGACAATGGGCACTGAAGCTTTCTTT
>many|TRBV6-5|TRBD1|TRBJ1-1
CASSEGARAFF
TGTGCCAGCAGTGAGGGGGCTCGGGCTTTCTTT
>many|TRBV5-6|NA|TRBJ2-5
CASSLRPWETQYF
TGTGCCAGCAGCTTGAGGCCCTGGGAGACCCAGTACTTC
>NA|TRBV7-2|NA|TRBJ1-6
CASSLDGGGINSPLHF
TGTGCCAGCAGCTTGGACGGCGGGGGAATTAATTCACCCCTCCACTTT
>few|TRBV7-3|NA|TRBJ2-1
CASSYDSGATYNEQFF
TGTGCCAGCAGCTACGATAGCGGTGCTACCTACAATGAGCAGTTCTTC
>NA|TRBV4-3|TRBD1|TRBJ1-3
CASSPGQGLNTIYF
TGCGCCAGCAGCCCTGGACAGGGTCTAAACACCATATATTTT
>NA|TRBV7-2|NA|TRBJ1-5
CASSLGNSYSNQPQHF
TGTGCCAGCAGCTTAGGTAACAGTTATAGCAATCAGCCCCAGCATTTT
>NA|TRBV2|NA|TRBJ2-4
CASLRTIAKNIQYF
TGTGCCAGCCTTCGCACAATAGCCAAAAACATTCAGTACTTC
>NA|TRBV5-1|NA|TRBJ2-2
CASSLATSNTGELFF
TGCGCCAGCAGCTTGGCCACCTCGAACACCGGGGAGCTGTTTTTT
>NA|TRBV3-1|NA|TRBJ2-1
CASSPPGLRIYNEQFF
TGTGCCAGCAGCCCCCCGGGACTTCGGATCTACAATGAGCAGTTCTTC
>NA|TRBV7-2|NA|TRBJ2-4
CASSLVLATKNIQYF
TGTGCCAGCAGCTTAGTCTTGGCCACGAAAAACATTCAGTACTTC
>many|TRBV5-1|TRBD1|TRBJ1-1
CASSSPGQGDTEAFF
TGCGCCAGCAGCTCACCGGGACAGGGAGACACTGAAGCTTTCTTT
>many|TRBV20-1|NA|TRBJ2-3
CSASAPGITLTDTQYF
TGCAGTGCTAGCGCCCCCGGGATCACACTCACAGATACGCAGTATTTT
>few|TRBV21-1|NA|TRBJ2-1
CASSMEDEQFF
TGTGCCAGCAGCATGGAGGATGAGCAGTTCTTC
>many|TRBV5-1|TRBD1|TRBJ1-1
CASSWDRGLNTEAFF
TGCGCCAGCAGCTGGGACAGGGGGTTGAACACTGAAGCTTTCTTT
>NA|TRBV5-1|NA|TRBJ2-2
CASTLRGPQSGELFF
TGCGCCAGCACCCTTAGAGGTCCCCAGTCCGGGGAGCTGTTTTTT
>NA|TRBV18|TRBD1|TRBJ2-1
CASSPKQGAYEQFF
TGTGCCAGCTCACCTAAACAGGGGGCGTATGAGCAGTTCTTC
>many|TRBV4-2|TRBD2|TRBJ2-2
CASSQDPGGATGELFF
TGTGCCAGCAGCCAAGATCCGGGGGGGGCCACCGGGGAGCTGTTTTTT
>few|TRBV7-2|NA|TRBJ1-2
CASSLGRTDLYGYTF
TGTGCCAGCAGCTTAGGTAGGACGGACCTCTATGGCTACACCTTC